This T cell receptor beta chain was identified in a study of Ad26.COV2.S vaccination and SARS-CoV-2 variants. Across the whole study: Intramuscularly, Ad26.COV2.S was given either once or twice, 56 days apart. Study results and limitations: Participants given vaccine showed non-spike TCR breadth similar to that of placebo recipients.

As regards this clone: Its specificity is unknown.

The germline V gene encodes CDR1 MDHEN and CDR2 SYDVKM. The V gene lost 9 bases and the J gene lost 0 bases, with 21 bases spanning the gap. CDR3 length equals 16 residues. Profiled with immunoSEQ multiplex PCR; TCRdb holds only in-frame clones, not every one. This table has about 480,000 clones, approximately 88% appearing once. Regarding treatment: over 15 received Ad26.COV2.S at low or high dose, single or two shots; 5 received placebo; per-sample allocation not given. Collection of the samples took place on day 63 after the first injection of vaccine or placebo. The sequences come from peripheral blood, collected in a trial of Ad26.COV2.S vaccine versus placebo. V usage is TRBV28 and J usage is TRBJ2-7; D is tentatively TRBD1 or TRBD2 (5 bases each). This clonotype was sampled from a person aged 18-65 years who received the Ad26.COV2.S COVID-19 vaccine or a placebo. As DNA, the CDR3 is TGTGCCAGGCCCCCCCGGGTGGGGGAAAGCTCCTACGAGCAGTACTTC. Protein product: CARPPRVGESSYEQYF.